A single sample is the source of the 23 T cell receptor beta chains below, sequenced in a study of post-analysis software for immune sequencing data. Study outcomes and limitations: About 5 TRBV segments (TRBV5-6, TRBV5-1 and TRBV20-1 among them) occurred more frequently in patients than in controls.

Antigens of these TCRs are unknown. TCR beta cDNA libraries had unique molecular identifiers. TCRdb ran MiXCR on the PCR reads and lists one entry per CDR3 protein. The repertoire holds some 700,000 distinct CDR3 sequences, with approximately 59% as singletons. Sequencing used blood. The origin of the receptors is a girl under 10 years old with multiple sclerosis.

The V gene is TRBV20-1, the J gene TRBJ2-3; 8 bases agree with TRBD2. The CDR3 loop spans 18 amino acids. V trimming: 0 bases; J trimming: 2 bases; junction bases outside the gene matches: 13. The germline CDR1 and CDR2 sequences are DFQATT and SNEGSKA (reference sequence). CDR3 DNA sequence: TGCAGTGCTAGAGATCGGGAAGCGGGAGAGTATGTCACAGATACGCAGTATTTT. It encodes CSARDREAGEYVTDTQYF.

This clonotype was detected only a few times. This rearrangement joins TRBV12-3 or TRBV12-4 to TRBJ1-2; D unclear. V was clipped by 5 bases and J by 0 bases, with 10 bases between them. This CDR3 has 14 amino acids. The CDR3 DNA is TGTGCCAGCAGTCCGTCCTCAGCTAACTATGGCTACACCTTC. This encodes CASSPSSANYGYTF.

The rearrangement links TRBV12-3 or TRBV12-4 to TRBJ1-2; D is possibly TRBD1 (6 bases). Trimming stripped 5 bases from V and 7 bases from J, with 14 bases between. This CDR3 contains 13 residues. The DNA of the CDR3 is TGTGCCAGCAGTCGCCCTACAGGGTTTGGCTACACCTTC. Its translation: CASSRPTGFGYTF.

The chain combines TRBV20-1 with TRBJ2-7, with D perhaps TRBD1 (5 bases). Germline loops: CDR1 DFQATT, CDR2 SNEGSKA (reference sequence). The CDR3 runs to 15 residues. V was shortened by 0 bases and J by 7 bases, with 19 bases between the two germline ends. The CDR3 DNA reads TGCAGTGCTAGAGAACAGGCCTTTGGGCTACGAGAGCAGTACTTC. As protein: CSAREQAFGLREQYF.

This clonotype was seen repeatedly, ten times or more. The V and J genes are TRBV12-3 or TRBV12-4 and TRBJ2-7; no clear D. This CDR3 is 12 amino acids long. Trimming removed 4 bases at V and 5 bases at J, with 9 bases between. The CDR3 sequence: CASSSGFDEQYF. The CDR3 nucleotides are TGTGCCAGCAGTTCAGGCTTCGACGAGCAGTACTTC.

The chain couples TRBV20-1 to TRBJ1-5; D perhaps matches TRBD1 (5 bases). The CDR3 has 13 residues. Trimming shortened V by 2 bases and J by 3 bases, and 8 bases separated the two germline ends. CDR1 and CDR2 (germline): DFQATT, SNEGSKA (reference sequence). The DNA of the CDR3 is TGCAGTGCTAGACAGGGCCTCAATCAGCCCCAGCATTTT. Translating gives CSARQGLNQPQHF.

V and J are TRBV20-1 and TRBJ2-7, with D maybe TRBD1 (6 bases). With 6 bases removed from V and 3 bases from J, the gap between germline ends came to 12 bases. Germline assignment: CDR1 DFQATT and CDR2 SNEGSKA (reference sequence). The CDR3 contains 12 residues. DNA for the CDR3: TGCAGTGCCCCGGACAGATACTACGAGCAGTACTTC. Encoded protein: CSAPDRYYEQYF.

V is TRBV6-5 and J is TRBJ1-1; possibly TRBD1 for D (6 bases). The ends were cut back, 0 bases at V and 1 base at J, with 9 bases in the middle. The CDR3 covers 15 residues. The germline V gene has CDR1 MNHEY and CDR2 SVGAGI. CDR3 bases: TGTGCCAGCAGTTACTCCCGGGGGGCGAACACTGAAGCTTTCTTT. It is translated as CASSYSRGANTEAFF.

The genes are TRBV12-3 or TRBV12-4 and TRBJ2-7, with D perhaps matching TRBD1 (5 bases). The CDR3 is 14 residues long. Trimming took 6 bases from V and 3 from J, leaving 15 bases between them. The CDR3 DNA reads as TGTGCCAGCAGCCATGACAAGGGGCTCTACGAGCAGTACTTC. Translating it yields CASSHDKGLYEQYF.

The chain links TRBV5-1 to TRBJ2-7, with 9 bases that match TRBD2. The CDR3 is made up of 15 amino acids. Germline V gene sequence: CDR1 SGHRS, CDR2 YFSETQ. Unmatched junction bases numbered 6, after V lost 4 bases and J lost 1 base. Here the CDR3 DNA reads TGCGCCAGCAGCGGGGGGACTAGCAAGTCCTACGAGCAGTACTTC. It specifies CASSGGTSKSYEQYF.

This chain uses TRBV7-2 with TRBJ2-2, with a possible D match to TRBD1 (5 bases). The CDR3 covers 16 residues. Germline V gene sequence: CDR1 SGHTA, CDR2 FQGNSA. Trimming cost V 0 bases and J 0 bases, with 8 bases left between them. The CDR3 DNA is TGTGCCAGCAGCTTAGCGCAGGGATCGAACACCGGGGAGCTGTTTTTT. This sequence encodes CASSLAQGSNTGELFF.

The J gene is TRBJ1-1, the V gene TRBV2; D is unresolved. Trimming took off 6 bases at V and 5 bases at J, with 25 bases between the two ends. This CDR3 region has 17 residues. CDR1 is SNHLY and CDR2 is FYNNEI in the germline V gene. This chain's CDR3 is CASSDGRRVRLVTEAFF. In DNA form, the CDR3 reads TGTGCCAGCAGCGATGGTCGAAGGGTTCGCCTAGTGACTGAAGCTTTCTTT.

The V gene is TRBV11-2, the J gene TRBJ2-3, with TRBD2 identical over 12 bases. V lost 5 bases and J lost 0; bases outside the gene matches: 24. Germline CDR1 and CDR2: SGHAT and FQNNGV. CDR3 size: 23 residues. The CDR3 DNA is TGTGCCAGCAGCCTTTACAGGGGAATAAACGGACTAGCGGGGAGAACTAGCACAGATACGCAGTATTTT. Residues: CASSLYRGINGLAGRTSTDTQYF.

The chain combines TRBV2 with TRBJ2-5, with D perhaps TRBD2 (6 bases). V was pared by 6 bases and J by 5 bases, with 16 bases between. Germline V lookup: CDR1 SNHLY, CDR2 FYNNEI. This CDR3 is built from 14 residues. CDR3 nucleotide sequence: TGTGCCAGCAGGGGGTTGCGGGGAAAGGAGACCCAGTACTTC. This encodes CASRGLRGKETQYF.

The genes are TRBV27 and TRBJ2-7; D ambiguous. The CDR3 is 12 residues long. Germline V gives CDR1 MNHEY, CDR2 SMNVEV (reference sequence). The V end lost 4 bases, the J end lost 7 bases, and 11 bases lay between the germline ends. The CDR3 coding sequence is TGTGCCAGCAGTTCTTATTCTACGGAGCAGTACTTC. It is translated as CASSSYSTEQYF.

Worth noting for this clonotype: At one end, the junction sequence differs from germline, possibly due to a read error. The chain carries TRBV7-9 and TRBJ1-2; the match to TRBD1 covers 7 bases. Germline CDR1 SEHNR, CDR2 FQNEAQ (reference sequence). This CDR3 region has 13 residues. For the CDR3, the DNA is TGTGCCAGCGGCTTACAGGGGAACGGTGGCTACACCTTC. It translates to CASGLQGNGGYTF.

The J gene is TRBJ1-2, the V gene TRBV3-1; D is uncertain. This CDR3 spans 12 amino acids. The V and J ends lost 6 bases and 2 bases respectively, with 7 bases between them. The germline V gene has CDR1 LGHDT and CDR2 YNNKEL (reference sequence). The CDR3 sequence: CASSTLNYGYTF. CDR3 in DNA: TGTGCCAGCAGTACCCTCAACTATGGCTACACCTTC.

The genes are TRBV3-1 and TRBJ2-3; maybe TRBD1 (6 bases). The germline V gene encodes CDR1 LGHDT and CDR2 YNNKEL (reference sequence). Trimming pared 11 bases from V and 4 bases from J, leaving 19 bases between. This CDR3 is 14 amino acids long. CDR3 sequence reads: CACAGTIFADTQYF. CDR3 coding DNA: TGTGCCTGCGCCGGGACAATCTTCGCAGATACGCAGTATTTT.

Here the CDR3 DNA reads TGTGCCATCAGTGAGAACAAGGGGACTCAAGAGACCCAGTACTTC. It translates to CAISENKGTQETQYF. This rearrangement joins TRBV10-3 to TRBJ2-5, with D possibly matching TRBD2 (6 bases). There are 15 residues in the CDR3. The germline V gene has CDR1 ENHRY and CDR2 SYGVKD. V gave up 2 bases and J gave up 2 bases, with 12 bases separating them.

The chain has TRBV28 and TRBJ2-3; 10 bases line up with TRBD1. The CDR3 length is 13 residues. J was trimmed by 8 bases and V by 6 bases; bases with no gene match: 5. Per the germline V gene, CDR1 is MDHEN and CDR2 is SYDVKM. The CDR3 nucleotides read TGTGCCAGCAGGGGGACAGGGGAAAGTACGCAGTATTTT. This encodes CASRGTGESTQYF.

V and J are TRBV27 and TRBJ2-7; D call uncertain. The CDR3 loop spans 15 amino acids. V was shortened by 3 bases and J by 4 bases, with 16 bases between the two germline ends. Germline loops: CDR1 MNHEY, CDR2 SMNVEV (reference sequence). In nucleotides, the CDR3 is TGTGCCAGCAGTTTTTCACAGCTTTTTTCGTACGAGCAGTACTTC. Protein sequence: CASSFSQLFSYEQYF.

This chain joins TRBV29-1 and TRBJ2-1; 7 bases agree with TRBD2. With 4 bases clipped from V and 3 bases from J, the junction kept 6 bases outside the gene matches. Germline values: CDR1 SQVTM, CDR2 ANQGSEA. The CDR3 sequence is 14 residues long. Written as DNA, the CDR3 is TGCAGCGTTGGAACGGGAGGCAGCTACAATGAGCAGTTCTTC. Amino acids: CSVGTGGSYNEQFF.

The chain couples TRBV20-1 to TRBJ2-5; 7 positions match TRBD1. This CDR3 has 16 residues. Trimming took 6 bases from V and 0 from J; bases not matched to a gene: 13. Looked up from germline, CDR1 is DFQATT and CDR2 is SNEGSKA (reference sequence). The CDR3 DNA reads TGCAGTGCCTATCGGACAGGATCCCCGTACCAAGAGACCCAGTACTTC. It codes for CSAYRTGSPYQETQYF.